Presented here are 7 T cell receptor beta chains from one specimen sequenced in a study of blood T cell repertoires in COVID-19. The data were produced by immunoSEQ multiplex PCR, yet TCRdb's version contains in-frame clones alone and is incomplete. The repertoire holds fewer than 65,000 clones, about 77% seen once, with 25% in the top ten. Sequenced: peripheral blood. These receptors came from a human donor in a cohort sampled during active COVID-19.

The CDR3 nucleotides read TGTGCCAGTAGTATAGAGGGACAGTCCAATGAGCAGTTCTTC. It is translated as CASSIEGQSNEQFF. The rearrangement uses TRBV19 and TRBJ2-1; the match to TRBD1 covers 7 bases. Per germline, CDR1 LNHDA and CDR2 SQIVND (reference sequence). J was trimmed by 6 bases and V by 0 bases; bases with no gene match: 2. CDR3 length equals 14 residues. Full variable domain (missing parts from reference TRBV19 and TRBJ2-1): DGGITQSPKYLFRKEGQNVTLSCEQNLNHDAMYWYRQDPGQGLRLIYYSQIVNDFQKGDIAEGYSVSREKKESFPLTVTSAQKNPTAFYLCASSIEGQSNEQFFGPGTRLTVL.

The V and J genes are TRBV19 and TRBJ2-1; TRBD2 matches at 9 bases. The V and J ends lost 5 bases and 4 bases, in that order; junction bases with no gene match: 6. The germline V gene has CDR1 LNHDA and CDR2 SQIVND (reference sequence). The length of the CDR3 is 15 residues. DNA for the CDR3: TGTGCCAGTAGTCTCAGGACTAGCGAGTACAATGAGCAGTTCTTC. Its translation is CASSLRTSEYNEQFF.

The gene calls are TRBV24-1 and TRBJ2-1; the D gene is possibly TRBD1 (7 bases). Germline V gene sequence: CDR1 KGHDR, CDR2 SFDVKD. The CDR3 is made up of 15 amino acids. V lost 1 base to trimming and J lost 7 bases, with 13 bases between them. CDR3 DNA sequence: TGTGCCACCAGTGATTTTCAGGGGGGTAAAAATGAGCAGTTCTTC. This sequence encodes CATSDFQGGKNEQFF.

This clone has just a few counts. The chain employs TRBV5-1 and TRBJ1-1, with 9 nucleotides matching TRBD1. CDR3 size: 16 residues. Unmatched junction bases numbered 8, after V lost 3 bases and J lost 2 bases. Germline assignment: CDR1 SGHRS and CDR2 YFSETQ. The CDR3 spells CASSSNPGQGNTEAFF. CDR3 nucleotides: TGCGCCAGCAGCTCCAACCCGGGACAGGGAAACACTGAAGCTTTCTTT.

V usage is TRBV7-3 and J usage is TRBJ2-1; 9 bases fit TRBD1. This CDR3 has 13 amino acids. The germline V gene encodes CDR1 SGHTA and CDR2 FQGTGA. The V segment lost 5 bases and the J segment 9 bases; nucleotides outside the gene matches: 5. For the CDR3, the DNA is TGTGCCAGCAGCATACAGGGGGCGGGTGAGCAGTTCTTC. It translates to CASSIQGAGEQFF.

This clone came up many times. The chain couples TRBV18 to TRBJ1-5; a possible D gene is TRBD1 (5 bases). Trimming left V 6 bases short and J 1 base short, with 13 bases between. CDR1 and CDR2 from the germline V gene are KGHSH and LQKENI. The CDR3 has 15 amino acids. The CDR3 DNA sequence: TGTGCCAGCTCCCCGGGGGAGACCAGCAATCAGCCCCAGCATTTT. It specifies CASSPGETSNQPQHF.

The rearrangement joins TRBV5-1 to TRBJ2-1, with TRBD2 matching 9 bases. The CDR3 runs to 15 residues. J lost 9 bases, V lost 0 bases, and 7 bases had no gene match. Germline-derived CDR1 and CDR2 are SGHRS and YFSETQ. The CDR3 DNA is TGCGCCAGCAGCTTGGTTGGTAGCGGGAGCGGTGAGCAGTTCTTC. Encoded protein: CASSLVGSGSGEQFF.